The 14 T cell receptor beta chains in this list originate from one sample, sequenced in a study of blood T cells in healthy people across ages. A J-beta primer mix and a sample-barcoded 5' primer were used in a second PCR of roughly 7 to 12 cycles. TCRdb reanalysed the 5' RACE reads using MiXCR and keeps one entry per CDR3 protein. The table lists 750,000 to 950,000 distinct CDR3 sequences, approximately 32% of them singletons. A further study also used this sample, focusing on T cells of mothers and their children.

The sequenced sample consisted of blood. The receptors were sampled from a woman between 40 and 55 years old in good health.

A few counts support this clonotype. The chain combines TRBV4-2 with TRBJ1-2; D is undetermined. Germline V lookup: CDR1 LGHNA, CDR2 YNFKEQ. There are 16 residues in the CDR3. Trimming removed 4 bases at V and 8 bases at J, with 23 bases between. In nucleotides, the CDR3 is TGTGCCAGCAGCCCGGAGCCTCTCATGGACGGCGAGGGCTACACCTTC. Translated, it gives CASSPEPLMDGEGYTF.

Concerning this clonotype: A much larger clone sits a single nucleotide away, making a read error possible. The chain carries TRBV24-1 and TRBJ2-5, with TRBD2 matching over 8 bases. This CDR3 has 16 residues. The V gene's germline CDR1 is KGHDR and CDR2 SFDVKD. CDR3 nucleotides: TGTGCCACCAATGATTCGGGGACTAGGAGCGGAGAGACCCAGTACTTC. Protein sequence: CATNDSGTRSGETQYF.

This clonotype was seen more than once but under ten times. The V call is TRBV7-9, the J call TRBJ2-3; D gene ambiguous. V lost 5 bases and J lost 6, with 33 bases in between. CDR1 is SEHNR and CDR2 is FQNEAQ in the germline V gene (reference sequence). This CDR3 comprises 20 residues. CDR3 sequence: CASSPGFALGSWTPGDTQYF. Written as DNA, the CDR3 is TGTGCCAGCAGCCCCGGATTTGCCTTGGGCTCGTGGACCCCCGGGGATACGCAGTATTTT.

This clonotype was observed many times. The chain uses TRBV5-1 and TRBJ1-5, with TRBD1 identical over 7 bases. From germline, CDR1 is SGHRS and CDR2 YFSETQ. V trimming: 2 bases; J trimming: 0 bases; junction bases outside the gene matches: 5. The CDR3 runs 16 residues. The CDR3, as DNA: TGCGCCAGCAGCTTTTTACAGGGGTATAGCAATCAGCCCCAGCATTTT. Amino acid sequence: CASSFLQGYSNQPQHF.

This chain links TRBV21-1 with TRBJ1-1; the DNA was not used to check the table's D call, TRBD1. TRBV21-1 is termed a pseudogene. The CDR3 is made up of 18 amino acids. The CDR3 protein is CASRFPGGQGVYESEAFF. CDR3 DNA sequence: TGTGCCAGCAGATTTCCCGGGGGACAGGGGGTTTATGAATCTGAAGCTTTCTTT.

There are a few counts of this clonotype. V gene TRBV4-3 combines with J gene TRBJ2-5; weak D call: TRBD1 (6 bases). Germline CDR1 and CDR2: LGHNA and YSLEER. The CDR3 loop spans 15 amino acids. V was trimmed by 0 bases and J by 11 bases, leaving 19 bases between them. CDR3 nucleotides: TGCGCCAGCAGCCAAGATAACAGGGAAGGAGAAGAGCAGTACTTC. Translating it yields CASSQDNREGEEQYF.

Many counts were recorded for this clonotype. For the CDR3, the DNA is TGTGCCAGCAGTTTAAGAAACTATGGCTACACCTTC. It yields the protein CASSLRNYGYTF. V and J are TRBV12-3 or TRBV12-4 and TRBJ1-2; D gene unclear. The CDR3 extends over 12 amino acids. Trimming took off 2 bases at V and 2 bases at J, with 3 bases between the two ends.

This clonotype was picked up many times. The chain carries TRBV7-2 and TRBJ2-1, with 13 nucleotides matching TRBD2. The V gene end was trimmed by 4 bases and the J gene end by 3 bases; junction bases not matched to a gene: 6. Germline loops: CDR1 SGHTA, CDR2 FQGNSA. The CDR3 length is 17 residues. The CDR3 spells CASSSGLAGSIYNEQFF. The DNA for the CDR3 is TGTGCCAGCAGCTCGGGACTAGCGGGGAGTATCTACAATGAGCAGTTCTTC.

This clonotype was seen repeatedly, ten times or more. The genes are TRBV5-6 and TRBJ2-5; no firm D call. CDR1 and CDR2 (germline): SGHDT, YYEEEE. CDR3 length: 17 amino acids. V was cut by 0 bases and J by 2 bases, with 17 bases left in between. In DNA form, the CDR3 reads TGTGCCAGCAGCTTGGGCATCCGGACCTACTTACAAGAGACCCAGTACTTC. Translation: CASSLGIRTYLQETQYF.

The chain has TRBV7-3 and TRBJ2-5; TRBD2 matches at 13 bases. The DNA end lines up better with TRBJ2-7; the J call may be wrong. In germline, CDR1 is SGHTA, CDR2 FQGTGA. The CDR3 consists of 18 residues. Here the CDR3 DNA reads TGTGCCAGCAGCATACCGGGACTAGCGGGACCCACTCTCTACGAGCAGTACTTC. It is translated as CASSIPGLAGPTLYEQYF.

This clonotype has a handful of counts. At one end, the junction sequence differs from germline, possibly due to a read error. The J gene is TRBJ1-2, the V gene TRBV7-2; D unclear. The CDR3 totals 13 residues. CDR1 and CDR2 (germline): SGHTA, FQGNSA. CDR3: CARSSRALYGYTF. The CDR3 nucleotides read TGTGCCCGCAGCTCTCGAGCCCTGTATGGCTACACCTTC.

The rearrangement uses TRBV7-9 and TRBJ1-1; D uncertain. V was shortened by 2 bases and J by 5 bases, with 15 bases between the two germline ends. The CDR3 length is 15 residues. CDR1 is SEHNR and CDR2 is FQNEAQ in the germline V gene (reference sequence). CDR3 residues: CASSLPGLGQTEAFF. The CDR3 DNA is TGTGCCAGCAGCTTACCCGGCCTAGGTCAAACTGAAGCTTTCTTT. Full variable domain (rest looked up from reference TRBV7-9 and TRBJ1-1): DTGVSQNPRHKITKRGQNVTFRCDPISEHNRLYWYRQTLGQGPEFLTYFQNEAQLEKSRLLSDRFSAERPKGSFSTLEIQRTEQGDSAMYLCASSLPGLGQTEAFFGQGTRLTVV.

This clonotype was detected many times. The V gene is TRBV12-3 or TRBV12-4, the J gene TRBJ2-1; D might be TRBD1 or TRBD2, each matching 5 bases. The CDR3 spans 16 residues. V was pared by 3 bases and J by 0 bases, with 12 bases between. As DNA, the CDR3 is TGTGCCAGCAGTTTTGAGGCCGGGACCTCCTACAATGAGCAGTTCTTC. Translated, it gives CASSFEAGTSYNEQFF.

This clonotype was counted between two and nine times. This sequence joins TRBV6-2 or TRBV6-3 and TRBJ1-1; D remains ambiguous. The CDR3 runs to 16 residues. Germline V lookup: CDR1 MNHEY, CDR2 SVGEGT. V dropped 2 bases and J dropped 2 bases, with 15 bases sitting between them. This CDR3 reads CASSYIAQTINTEAFF. The CDR3 DNA reads as TGTGCCAGCAGTTACATAGCCCAGACTATTAACACTGAAGCTTTCTTT.